This T cell receptor beta chain is drawn from a study of T cell changes during pregnancy in multiple sclerosis. CDR3 length equals 14 residues. The J segment lost 1 base and the V segment lost 3 bases, leaving 5 bases of the junction unmatched. Germline V gene lookup returns CDR1 SQVTM and CDR2 ANQGSEA. Sequenced by immunoSEQ multiplex PCR; TCRdb stores in-frame clones only, minus some. The sample comprises 30,000 to 35,000 clones, about nine tenths of which are singletons, and roughly an eighth rests with the top ten. The TCR comes from a female donor with multiple sclerosis, enrolled in a pregnancy study. This material consisted of CD8+ T cells from peripheral blood mononuclear cells, taken in the first trimester of pregnancy. The chain joins TRBV29-1 to TRBJ1-1; 7 bases match TRBD1. In DNA, the CDR3 is TGCAGCGTTGAGGGGGGACAGCAGAACACTGAAGCTTTCTTT. As protein: CSVEGGQQNTEAFF.